This entry features one T cell receptor (beta chain) sequence. Profiled with immunoSEQ multiplex PCR; TCRdb holds only in-frame clones, not every one. The data contain 1,500 to 2,500 clones, almost 80% of them singletons. This entry comes from a study of brain T cells in children with intractable seizures. This CDR3 is built from 15 residues. V gave up 3 bases and J gave up 7 bases; unmatched junction bases: 5. The V gene's germline CDR1 is SGHAT and CDR2 FQNNGV. Only cases whose brain tissue showed the highest T cell transcript signatures were sequenced. The material was resected brain tissue, obtained at surgery. The sequence was collected from a girl aged 2 to 10 with tuberous sclerosis and intractable seizures. This chain joins TRBV11-2 and TRBJ2-1; 11 bases are shared with TRBD1. In nucleotides, the CDR3 is TGTGCCAGCAGCTTGGACAGGGGGCAATGGAATGAGCAGTTCTTC. This gives the protein CASSLDRGQWNEQFF.